Sequencing of this TCR beta chain was carried out in a study of beta chain features in type 1 diabetes. The study's findings and limits: The study found moderately but significantly shorter TCRB CDR3s in all four CD4+ subsets of Type 1 diabetes patients.

The CDR3 covers 13 residues. The V gene's germline CDR1 is SQVTM and CDR2 ANQGSEA. Trimming took 4 bases from V and 0 from J, leaving 8 bases between them. The study reverse transcribed the entire isolated RNA, so it sequenced expressed TCRB transcripts. Assay: immunoSEQ multiplex PCR; the TCRdb copy retains only in-frame clones and omits some. The repertoire has about 150,000 clones, more than 9.5% of them found once; the top ten carry roughly 1.9%. This clone was seen a few times. Antigen: not known. Blood was drawn once from each donor into heparinised tubes. The draws averaged roughly 120 mL. This clonotype was sampled from a man aged 18 to 30 in good health. The specimen was central memory CD4+ T cells from blood. The chain joins TRBV29-1 to TRBJ2-3; D uncertain. The CDR3 reads CSVAGPSTDTQYF. In DNA form, the CDR3 reads TGCAGCGTTGCCGGTCCTAGCACAGATACGCAGTATTTT.